This T cell receptor (beta chain) comes out of a study of T-cell memory formation after mild COVID-19 (dated by TCRdb to about 2021). Concerning the study at large: TCR sequence clusters from the two donors were largely donor specific. The cohort comprised two young, previously healthy adult volunteers, one female and one male. T-cell clones expanding and contracting after mild COVID-19 in two donors were tracked by longitudinal TCRalpha and TCRbeta repertoire sequencing. What the study reported, not specific to this receptor: The study covered only a couple of mild cases, and larger cohorts including severe cases with pre-infection samples were considered necessary. Clones contracting from day 15 to 85 had balanced CD4/CD8 phenotypes, while a second wave expanding from day 15 to 37 was biased towards CD4+. Whether the second-wave clones peaking on day 37 were SARS-CoV-2 specific was not confirmed. The detection of some responding clones in pre-infection memory suggests that pre-existing cross-reactive memory T cells joined the SARS-CoV-2 response. Contracting CD4+ clones were located mainly in the CM and EM memory subsets, whereas CD8+ clones were found to be enriched in EMRA.

Ficoll-Paque density gradient centrifugation was the method used to isolate PBMCs. TCRdb records Illumina NovaSeq 6000 as the sequencer. TCRalpha and TCRbeta cDNA libraries were built by 5'RACE with constant-segment primers, adding sample barcodes and unique molecular identifiers. RNA was extracted from every sample with Trizol reagent. Library amplification was performed in two PCR steps, and a second sample barcode and Illumina TruSeq adapters were introduced in the second step. The libraries were sequenced on an Illumina NovaSeq using 2 x 150 bp paired-end reads. The study's processing was this. The reads were demultiplexed and collapsed into UMI-guided consensus sequences using migec v1.2.7. Using mixcr v2.1.11, the UMI consensuses were aligned to TRA and TRB V and J templates and assembled into clonotypes. A clonotype was counted as expanded or contracted only if both edgeR and NoisET called the change significant, with noise models trained on biological replicates. For edgeR calls, a false discovery rate-adjusted p below 0.01 and a log2 fold-change threshold of 1 were applied. As an exploratory analysis of dynamics, max-normalized trajectories of the 1000 most abundant clonotypes were examined by PCA with hierarchical clustering. Separately sequenced CD4+ and CD8+ repertoires were used to assign the CD4 or CD8 phenotype of responding clones. The public reads were quality trimmed at Q25 with fastp and then assembled into clones with MiXCR by TCRdb, keeping productive beta chains. Each entry is one CDR3 protein sequence, shown with its most common DNA and genes. TCRdb's processing, not the study's, gives the V and J calls here. For this sample there are a few hundred thousand distinct CDR3 sequences; roughly 27% appear just once. Over 9.5% of the sample goes to the ten largest clones.

The CDR3 sequence holds 16 residues, the cysteine and phenylalanine included. Here the CDR3 DNA is all that survives: 48 bases in frame from base 1. V sheds 3 bases and J sheds 6 bases, leaving 18 bases between their ends. The germline V gene encodes CDR1 MNHNS and CDR2 SASEGT. Regarding this clonotype: What antigen it recognizes has not been identified. No base qualities exist here, and no much larger clone lies one base off it.

This TCR derives from an adult woman who had mild COVID-19 (a few samples of this study predate the infection). The sample titles of this study are shuffled in the database, so cell type and time point are left out; the donor was told from shared clones. The chain is made from TRBV6-1 and TRBJ2-4, with no D gene named confidently. Material: PBMCs or a T cell subset sorted from them (not recorded which). The DNA sequence reads TGTGCCAGCAGTGATTTAAACGGCCTCCCCGGAAACATTCAGTACTTC. It translates as CASSDLNGLPGNIQYF.